This TCR beta chain was found in a study of beta chain features in type 1 diabetes. To note about this clone: Other nucleotide sequences from this sample produce the same CDR3.

The study reverse transcribed the entire isolated RNA, so it sequenced expressed TCRB transcripts. TCRdb's table, derived via immunoSEQ multiplex PCR, lists solely in-frame clones and lacks some. The sample lists 900,000 or so clones, roughly a sixth occurring once. Germline CDR1 is LNHDA and CDR2 is SQIVND (reference sequence). Trimming removed 3 bases from V and 4 bases from J, with 10 bases in between. The CDR3 sequence is 13 residues long. The chain recombines TRBV19 with TRBJ2-7; no clear D. Sequencing used naive CD4+ T cells from blood. The sequence was collected from a woman aged 18-29 years in good health. The DNA for the CDR3 is TGTGCCAGTAGTATTCGAGGCGGTTACGAGCAGTACTTC. Protein product: CASSIRGGYEQYF.